Listed below are T cell receptor beta chains from one sample, sequenced in a study of Graves' ophthalmopathy and Graves' hyperthyroidism. MiXCR was run by TCRdb on the multiplex PCR reads, yielding one entry per CDR3 protein. The sample has roughly 410,000 distinct CDR3 sequences; approximately 15% are singletons. Specimen: peripheral blood. The source of these receptors is a young woman with stable Graves' hyperthyroidism. Each CDR3 is given with its conserved first and last residue. A D gene is named only where the DNA matches it firmly. The size field is filled for only some rows; it gives once, few, many or a size class.

>TRBV29-1|many|TRBJ1-2|.
CSVGPSSWTPGYTF
TGCAGCGTTGGTCCTTCCTCCTGGACACCTGGCTACACCTTC
>TRBV30|.|TRBJ2-7|TRBD2
CAWSVPSGNFYEQYF
TGTGCCTGGAGTGTACCTAGCGGGAATTTCTACGAGCAGTACTTC
>TRBV25-1|many|TRBJ1-2|TRBD1
CATEGAIGYGYTF
TGTGCCACCGAGGGGGCTATTGGCTATGGCTACACCTTC
>TRBV7-3|many|TRBJ1-2|TRBD1
CASSLAGGAPYGYTF
TGTGCCAGCAGCTTAGCAGGGGGCGCCCCCTATGGCTACACCTTC
>TRBV7-3|many|TRBJ2-5|.
CASSLDPSMSQETQYF
TGTGCCAGCAGCTTAGACCCCTCCATGTCTCAAGAGACCCAGTACTTC
>TRBV7-8|.|TRBJ2-7|.
CASSTRYNRYEQYF
TGTGCCAGCAGCACACGATACAACCGATACGAGCAGTACTTC
>TRBV20-1|many|TRBJ2-7|TRBD2
CSAMGGSYEQYF
TGCAGTGCTATGGGGGGGTCCTACGAGCAGTACTTC
>TRBV6-1|.|TRBJ2-7|.
CASRGISEQYF
TGTGCCAGCAGGGGGATATCCGAGCAGTACTTC
>TRBV3-1|few|TRBJ2-7|.
CASSQAWGSGEQYF
TGTGCCAGCAGCCAGGCGTGGGGGTCGGGCGAGCAGTACTTC
>TRBV6-1|few|TRBJ1-2|TRBD1
CASIPSRDRGYGYTF
TGTGCCAGCATTCCGAGCCGGGACAGGGGATATGGCTACACCTTC
>TRBV7-2|many|TRBJ1-2|.
CASSLLGKDGYTF
TGTGCCAGCAGCTTACTAGGGAAGGATGGCTACACCTTC
>TRBV6-4|.|TRBJ1-1|.
CASSRRTGTQSSPMNTEAFF
TGTGCCAGCAGTCGTAGAACCGGGACTCAAAGCTCCCCTATGAACACTGAAGCTTTCTTT
>TRBV7-8|many|TRBJ2-2|TRBD1
CASSTGAGELFF
TGTGCCAGCAGCACAGGGGCCGGGGAGCTGTTTTTT
>TRBV4-1|many|TRBJ2-5|.
CASSQDAQGRARETQYF
TGCGCCAGCAGCCAAGACGCCCAGGGTAGGGCGCGCGAGACCCAGTACTTC
>TRBV7-2|many|TRBJ2-4|.
CASSSLGRGSKNIKYF
TGTGCCAGCAGCTCGCTGGGGAGGGGGTCCAAAAACATTAAGTACTTC
>TRBV6-1|many|TRBJ2-7|.
CASRDTGYEQYF
TGTGCCAGCCGGGACACGGGCTACGAGCAGTACTTC
>TRBV18|few|TRBJ1-1|.
CASSPSGRGFDTEAFF
TGTGCCAGCTCACCATCGGGCAGGGGATTTGACACTGAAGCTTTCTTT
>TRBV12-3/TRBV12-4|many|TRBJ2-7|.
CASSLEVGPGQHEQYF
TGTGCCAGCAGTTTAGAAGTGGGGCCGGGACAACACGAGCAGTACTTC
>TRBV5-1|few|TRBJ2-5|TRBD1
CASSPGYRGETQYF
TGCGCCAGCAGCCCCGGCTACAGGGGGGAAACCCAGTACTTC
>TRBV6-4|.|TRBJ2-6|TRBD2
CASSRPGLAGVFGANVLTF
TGTGCCAGCAGTCGACCGGGACTAGCGGGAGTGTTTGGGGCCAACGTCCTGACTTTC
>TRBV19|many|TRBJ1-6|.
CASSTNREVPLHF
TGTGCCAGTAGTACCAACAGGGAAGTACCCCTCCACTTT
>TRBV5-1|few|TRBJ2-4|.
CASSLTSLNIQYF
TGCGCCAGCAGCTTGACGAGCCTCAACATTCAGTACTTC
>TRBV27|many|TRBJ1-1|.
CASSSGPDLYTEAFF
TGTGCCAGCAGTTCAGGACCCGACCTCTACACTGAAGCTTTCTTT
>TRBV7-3|many|TRBJ2-7|.
CASSPIAGERNEQYF
TGTGCCAGCAGCCCGATCGCAGGGGAGCGGAACGAGCAGTACTTC
>TRBV6-1|.|TRBJ2-7|.
CASRPGPSYEQYF
TGTGCCAGCAGGCCGGGGCCCTCCTACGAGCAGTACTTC
>TRBV3-1|many|TRBJ2-5|.
CASSQANSRTQYF
TGTGCCAGCAGCCAAGCCAACTCTCGAACCCAGTACTTC
>TRBV12-3/TRBV12-4|many|TRBJ1-2|.
CASSLRGASGYTF
TGTGCCAGCAGTTTAAGGGGGGCTAGCGGCTACACCTTC
>TRBV2|once|TRBJ1-2|.
CASSETTYGYTF
TGTGCCAGCAGTGAAACGACTTATGGCTACACCTTC
>TRBV19|.|TRBJ1-1|.
CATERAFF
TGTGCCACCGAAAGAGCTTTCTTT
>TRBV11-2|many|TRBJ2-7|.
CASSLVTGRSYEQYF
TGTGCCAGCAGCTTAGTTACAGGTCGCTCCTACGAGCAGTACTTC
>TRBV6-1|many|TRBJ1-1|.
CASSIQARTEAFF
TGTGCCAGCAGCATCCAGGCCCGAACGGAAGCTTTCTTT
>TRBV24-1|few|TRBJ2-2|TRBD1
CATSDPGQCSGELFF
TGTGCCACCAGTGACCCGGGACAGTGCTCCGGGGAGCTGTTTTTT
>TRBV20-1|many|TRBJ2-5|.
CSATTNQETQYF
TGCAGTGCTACGACCAACCAAGAGACCCAGTACTTC
>TRBV12-3/TRBV12-4|many|TRBJ2-7|TRBD2
CAVSGGAFNEQYF
TGTGCCGTTAGCGGGGGGGCCTTCAACGAGCAGTACTTC
>TRBV10-3|.|TRBJ2-2|.
CAISWDWNTGELFF
TGTGCCATCAGTTGGGATTGGAACACCGGGGAGCTGTTTTTT
>TRBV12-3/TRBV12-4|.|TRBJ1-2|.
CASSLRGRSGYTF
TGTGCCAGCAGTTTGCGGGGGCGAAGTGGCTACACCTTC
>TRBV28|.|TRBJ2-7|.
CASSFVQGLYEQYF
TGTGCCAGCAGTTTTGTCCAGGGCCTCTACGAGCAGTACTTC
>TRBV6-1|many|TRBJ1-2|TRBD1
CASSTRTGGFNGYTF
TGTGCCAGCAGCACACGGACAGGGGGCTTCAATGGCTACACCTTC
>TRBV6-5|few|TRBJ2-6|TRBD1
CASSYRDRSDGANVLTF
TGTGCCAGCAGTTACAGGGACAGGTCTGACGGGGCCAACGTCCTGACTTTC
>TRBV19|many|TRBJ1-1|TRBD1
CASKQGPGATEAFF
TGTGCCAGTAAACAGGGGCCGGGGGCCACTGAAGCTTTCTTT
>TRBV7-9|many|TRBJ2-7|.
CASSPGVYSYEQYF
TGTGCCAGCAGCCCCGGTGTGTACTCCTACGAGCAGTACTTC
>TRBV29-1|many|TRBJ1-2|TRBD1
CSVDKGQADVFSYGYTF
TGCAGCGTTGACAAGGGACAGGCGGACGTATTCTCATATGGCTACACCTTC
>TRBV20-1|.|TRBJ2-7|.
CSARSAEAYEQYF
TGCAGTGCTAGATCAGCGGAGGCCTACGAGCAGTACTTC
>TRBV6-5|many|TRBJ1-1|.
CASSYSNRVYTEAFF
TGTGCCAGCAGTTACTCAAACAGGGTTTACACTGAAGCTTTCTTT
>TRBV20-1|many|TRBJ2-5|TRBD2
CSAFDWRGGRETQYF
TGCAGTGCTTTTGACTGGCGGGGGGGGAGAGAGACCCAGTACTTC
>TRBV6-1|many|TRBJ1-1|TRBD1
CASRKGQGNTEAFF
TGTGCCAGCAGGAAGGGACAGGGGAACACTGAAGCTTTCTTT
>TRBV10-1|many|TRBJ1-1|.
CASRSSEDTEAFF
TGCGCCAGCAGGAGTTCGGAGGACACTGAAGCTTTCTTT
>TRBV20-1|few|TRBJ2-2|.
CSARVQGNTGELFF
TGCAGTGCTAGAGTACAGGGGAACACCGGGGAGCTGTTTTTT
>TRBV14|many|TRBJ1-1|.
CASSQDRWTEAFF
TGTGCCAGCAGCCAAGATAGGTGGACTGAAGCTTTCTTT
>TRBV6-5|many|TRBJ2-5|TRBD1
CASTGTGRGETQYF
TGTGCCAGCACCGGGACAGGGCGTGGGGAGACCCAGTACTTC
>TRBV12-3/TRBV12-4|many|TRBJ2-2|TRBD1
CASHGGQGLTGELFF
TGTGCCAGTCATGGAGGACAGGGTCTAACCGGGGAGCTGTTTTTT
>TRBV6-5|many|TRBJ1-1|TRBD1
CASISQQGSKMDTEAFF
TGTGCCAGCATTTCCCAACAGGGGTCGAAGATGGACACTGAAGCTTTCTTT